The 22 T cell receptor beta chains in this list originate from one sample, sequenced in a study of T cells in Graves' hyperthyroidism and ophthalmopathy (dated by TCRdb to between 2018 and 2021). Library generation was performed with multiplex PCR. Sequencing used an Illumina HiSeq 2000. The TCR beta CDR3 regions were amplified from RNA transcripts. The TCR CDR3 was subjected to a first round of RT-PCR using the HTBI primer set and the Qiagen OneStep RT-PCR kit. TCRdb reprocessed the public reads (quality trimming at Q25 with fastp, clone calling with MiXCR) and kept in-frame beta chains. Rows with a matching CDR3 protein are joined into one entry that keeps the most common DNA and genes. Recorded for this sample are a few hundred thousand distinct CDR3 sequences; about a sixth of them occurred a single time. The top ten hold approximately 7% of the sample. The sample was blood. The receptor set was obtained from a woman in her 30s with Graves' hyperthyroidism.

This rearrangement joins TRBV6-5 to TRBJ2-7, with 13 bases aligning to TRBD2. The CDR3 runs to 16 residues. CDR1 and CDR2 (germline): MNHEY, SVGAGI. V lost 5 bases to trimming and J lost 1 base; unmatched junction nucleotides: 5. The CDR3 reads CASSLSGLAGSYEQYF. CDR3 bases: TGTGCCAGCAGTCTCTCGGGACTAGCGGGGTCCTACGAGCAGTACTTC.

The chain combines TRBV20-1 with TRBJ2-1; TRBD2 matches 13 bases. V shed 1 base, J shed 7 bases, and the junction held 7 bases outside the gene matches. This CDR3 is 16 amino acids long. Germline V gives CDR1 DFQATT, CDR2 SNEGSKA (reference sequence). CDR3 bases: TGCAGTGCTAGAGTACTAGCGGGAGGGCCGTGGAATGAGCAGTTCTTC. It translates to CSARVLAGGPWNEQFF.

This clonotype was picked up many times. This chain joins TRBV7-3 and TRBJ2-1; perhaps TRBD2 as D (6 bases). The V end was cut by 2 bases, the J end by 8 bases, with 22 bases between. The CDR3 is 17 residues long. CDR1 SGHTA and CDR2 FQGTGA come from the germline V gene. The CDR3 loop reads CASSLPRLVTQNHEQFF. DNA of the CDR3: TGTGCCAGCAGCTTACCTAGACTAGTGACCCAAAATCATGAGCAGTTCTTC.

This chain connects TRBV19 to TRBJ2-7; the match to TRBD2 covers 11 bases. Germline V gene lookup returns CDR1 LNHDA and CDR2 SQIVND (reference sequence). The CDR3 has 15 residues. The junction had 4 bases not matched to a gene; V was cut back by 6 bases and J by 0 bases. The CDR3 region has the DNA TGTGCCAGTAGATTACTAGCGGGAGCCTCCTACGAGCAGTACTTC. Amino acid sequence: CASRLLAGASYEQYF.

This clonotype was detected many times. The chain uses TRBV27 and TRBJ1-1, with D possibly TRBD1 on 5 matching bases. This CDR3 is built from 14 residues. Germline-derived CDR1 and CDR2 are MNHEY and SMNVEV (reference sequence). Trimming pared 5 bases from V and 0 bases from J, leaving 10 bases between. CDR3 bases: TGTGCCAGCAGTCCACAGGCGATGAACACTGAAGCTTTCTTT. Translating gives CASSPQAMNTEAFF.

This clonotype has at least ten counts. As DNA, the CDR3 is TGTGCCAGCAGTGAGGACAGGGGGACTGAAGCTTTCTTT. It specifies CASSEDRGTEAFF. This chain links TRBV11-2 with TRBJ1-1; 10 bases agree with TRBD1. The V and J ends lost 6 bases and 5 bases, in that order; junction bases with no gene match: 3. CDR1 SGHAT and CDR2 FQNNGV come from the germline V gene. CDR3 length: 13 amino acids. Drawing the rest from reference TRBV11-2 and TRBJ1-1, the complete variable domain is EAGVAQSPRYKIIEKRQSVAFWCNPISGHATLYWYQQILGQGPKLLIQFQNNGVVDDSQLPKDRFSAERLKGVDSTLKIQPAKLEDSAVYLCASSEDRGTEAFFGQGTRLTVV.

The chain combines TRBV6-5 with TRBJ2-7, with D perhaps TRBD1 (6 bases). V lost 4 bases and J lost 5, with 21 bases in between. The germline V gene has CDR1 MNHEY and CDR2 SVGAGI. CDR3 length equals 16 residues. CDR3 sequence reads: CASSWFTHGGDDEQYF. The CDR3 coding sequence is TGTGCCAGCAGTTGGTTCACACATGGGGGCGACGACGAGCAGTACTTC.

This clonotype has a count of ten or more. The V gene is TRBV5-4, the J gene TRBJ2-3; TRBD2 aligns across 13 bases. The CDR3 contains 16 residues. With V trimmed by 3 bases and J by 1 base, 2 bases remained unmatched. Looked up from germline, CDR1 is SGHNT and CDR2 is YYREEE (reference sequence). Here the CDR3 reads CASSYGLAGGTDTQYF. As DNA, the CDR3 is TGTGCCAGCAGCTATGGACTAGCGGGAGGCACAGATACGCAGTATTTT.

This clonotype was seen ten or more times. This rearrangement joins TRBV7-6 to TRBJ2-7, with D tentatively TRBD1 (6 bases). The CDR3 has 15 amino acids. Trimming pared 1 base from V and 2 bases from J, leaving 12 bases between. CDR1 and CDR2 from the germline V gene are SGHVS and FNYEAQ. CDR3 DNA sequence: TGTGCCAGCAGCTTAGAGGGACACAACCCCTACGAGCAGTACTTC. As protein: CASSLEGHNPYEQYF.

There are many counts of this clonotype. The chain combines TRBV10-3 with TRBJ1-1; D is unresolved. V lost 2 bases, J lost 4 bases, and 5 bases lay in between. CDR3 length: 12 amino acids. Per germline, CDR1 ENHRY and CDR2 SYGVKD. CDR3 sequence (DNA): TGTGCCATCAGTGAGGGCGTCACTGAAGCTTTCTTT. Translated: CAISEGVTEAFF.

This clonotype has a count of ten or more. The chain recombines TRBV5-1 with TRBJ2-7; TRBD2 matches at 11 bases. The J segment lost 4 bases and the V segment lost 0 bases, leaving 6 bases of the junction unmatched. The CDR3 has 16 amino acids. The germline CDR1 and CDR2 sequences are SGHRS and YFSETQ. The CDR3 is CASSLGYSSGRYEQYF. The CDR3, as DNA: TGCGCCAGCAGCTTGGGATACTCTAGCGGGAGGTACGAGCAGTACTTC.

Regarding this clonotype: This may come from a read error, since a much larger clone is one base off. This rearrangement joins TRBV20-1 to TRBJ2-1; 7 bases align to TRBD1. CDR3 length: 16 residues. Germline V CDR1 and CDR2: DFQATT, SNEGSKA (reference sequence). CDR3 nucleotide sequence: TGCAGTGCTAGAGATTTGTACAGGGGCTCCTACAATGAGCAGTCCTTC. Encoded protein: CSARDLYRGSYNEQSF.

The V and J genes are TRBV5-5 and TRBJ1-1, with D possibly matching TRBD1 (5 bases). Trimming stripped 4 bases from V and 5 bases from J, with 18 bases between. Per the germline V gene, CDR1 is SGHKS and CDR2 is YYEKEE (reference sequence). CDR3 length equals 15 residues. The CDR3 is CASSREQGPGTEAFF. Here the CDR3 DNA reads TGTGCCAGCAGCCGCGAGCAGGGTCCTGGGACTGAAGCTTTCTTT.

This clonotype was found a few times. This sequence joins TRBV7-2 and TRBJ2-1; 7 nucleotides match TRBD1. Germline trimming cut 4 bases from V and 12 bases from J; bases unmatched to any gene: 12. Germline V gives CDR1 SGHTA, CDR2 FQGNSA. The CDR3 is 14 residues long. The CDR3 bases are TGTGCCAGCAGCTCCCAGACAGGGCCTAGGGGGCAGTTCTTC. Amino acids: CASSSQTGPRGQFF.

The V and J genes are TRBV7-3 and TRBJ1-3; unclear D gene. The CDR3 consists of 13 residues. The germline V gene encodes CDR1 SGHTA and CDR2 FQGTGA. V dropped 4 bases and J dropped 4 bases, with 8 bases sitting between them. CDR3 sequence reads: CASSSGPGNTIYF. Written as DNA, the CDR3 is TGTGCCAGCAGCTCGGGCCCCGGAAACACCATATATTTT.

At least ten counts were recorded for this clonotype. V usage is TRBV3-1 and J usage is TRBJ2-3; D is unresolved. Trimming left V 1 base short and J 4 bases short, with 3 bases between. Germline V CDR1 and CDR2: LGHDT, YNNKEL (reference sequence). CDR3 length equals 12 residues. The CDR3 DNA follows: TGTGCCAGCAGCCAAGTACCAGATACGCAGTATTTT. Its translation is CASSQVPDTQYF.

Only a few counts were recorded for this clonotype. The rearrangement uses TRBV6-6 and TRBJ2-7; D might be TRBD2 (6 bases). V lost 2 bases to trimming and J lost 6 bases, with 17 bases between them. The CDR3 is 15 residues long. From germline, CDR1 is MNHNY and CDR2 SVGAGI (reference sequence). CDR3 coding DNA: TGTGCCAGCAGTTACCGCGGGGCCATGTGGGGCGAGCAGTACTTC. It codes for CASSYRGAMWGEQYF.

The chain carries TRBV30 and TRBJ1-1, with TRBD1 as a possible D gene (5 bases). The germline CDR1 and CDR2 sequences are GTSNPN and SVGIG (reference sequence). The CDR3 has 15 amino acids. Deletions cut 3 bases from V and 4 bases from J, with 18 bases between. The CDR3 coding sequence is TGTGCCTGGAGCGCAGGGACTCCTAGGGGCACTGAAGCTTTCTTT. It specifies CAWSAGTPRGTEAFF.

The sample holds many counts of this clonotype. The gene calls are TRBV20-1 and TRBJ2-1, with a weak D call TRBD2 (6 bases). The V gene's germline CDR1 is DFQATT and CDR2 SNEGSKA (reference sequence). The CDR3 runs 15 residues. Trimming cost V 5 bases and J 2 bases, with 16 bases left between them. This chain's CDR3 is CSAALWGTAYNEQFF. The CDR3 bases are TGCAGTGCTGCATTATGGGGGACTGCCTACAATGAGCAGTTCTTC.

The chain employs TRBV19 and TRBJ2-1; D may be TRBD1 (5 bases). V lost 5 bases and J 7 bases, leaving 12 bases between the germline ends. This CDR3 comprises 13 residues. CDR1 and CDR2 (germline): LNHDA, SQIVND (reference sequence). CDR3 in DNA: TGTGCCAGTAGTGAGAAGGGGTTGAATGAGCAGTTCTTC. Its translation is CASSEKGLNEQFF.

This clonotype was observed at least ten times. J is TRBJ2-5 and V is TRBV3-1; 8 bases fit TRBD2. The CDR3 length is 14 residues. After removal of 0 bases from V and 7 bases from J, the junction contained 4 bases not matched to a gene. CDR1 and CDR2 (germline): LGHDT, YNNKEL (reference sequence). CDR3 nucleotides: TGTGCCAGCAGCCAAGATTCTCGGGGGGGGACCCAGTACTTC. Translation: CASSQDSRGGTQYF.

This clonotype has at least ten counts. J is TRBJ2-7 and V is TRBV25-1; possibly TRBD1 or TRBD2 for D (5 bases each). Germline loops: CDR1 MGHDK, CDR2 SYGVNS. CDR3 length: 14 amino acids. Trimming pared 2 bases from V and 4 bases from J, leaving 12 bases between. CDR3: CASSEMGVGYEQYF. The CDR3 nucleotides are TGTGCCAGCAGTGAAATGGGGGTTGGGTACGAGCAGTACTTC.